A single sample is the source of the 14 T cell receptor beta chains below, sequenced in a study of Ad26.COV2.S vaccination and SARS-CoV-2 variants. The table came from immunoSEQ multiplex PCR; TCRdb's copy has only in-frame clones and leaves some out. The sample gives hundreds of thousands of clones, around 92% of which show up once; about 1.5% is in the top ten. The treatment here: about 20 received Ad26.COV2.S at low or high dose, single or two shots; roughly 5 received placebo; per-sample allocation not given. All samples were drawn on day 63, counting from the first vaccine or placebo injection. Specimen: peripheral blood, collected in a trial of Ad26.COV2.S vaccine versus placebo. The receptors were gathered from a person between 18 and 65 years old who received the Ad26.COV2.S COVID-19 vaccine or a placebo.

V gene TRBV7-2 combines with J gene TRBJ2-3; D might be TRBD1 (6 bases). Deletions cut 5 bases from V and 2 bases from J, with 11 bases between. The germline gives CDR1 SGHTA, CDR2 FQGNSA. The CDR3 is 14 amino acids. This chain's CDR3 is CASSGWGHTDTQYF. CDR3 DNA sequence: TGTGCCAGCAGCGGGTGGGGACACACAGATACGCAGTATTTT.

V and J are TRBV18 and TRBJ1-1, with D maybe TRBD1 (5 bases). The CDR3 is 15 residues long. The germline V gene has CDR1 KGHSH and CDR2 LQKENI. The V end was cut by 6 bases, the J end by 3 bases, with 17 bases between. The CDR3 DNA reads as TGTGCCAGCTCGCGGGCCGACGGGGGGGACACTGAAGCTTTCTTT. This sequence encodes CASSRADGGDTEAFF.

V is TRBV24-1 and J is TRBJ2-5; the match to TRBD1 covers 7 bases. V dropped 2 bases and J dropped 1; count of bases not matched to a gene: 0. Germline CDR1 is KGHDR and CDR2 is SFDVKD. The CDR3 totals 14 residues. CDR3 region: CATSDSGGQETQYF. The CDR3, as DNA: TGTGCCACCAGTGATTCAGGGGGCCAAGAGACCCAGTACTTC.

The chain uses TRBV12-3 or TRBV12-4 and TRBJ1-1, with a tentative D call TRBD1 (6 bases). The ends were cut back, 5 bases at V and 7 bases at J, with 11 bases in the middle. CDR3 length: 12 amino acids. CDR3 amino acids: CASSTRGSEAFF. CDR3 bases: TGTGCCAGCAGTACGAGGGGGAGTGAAGCTTTCTTT.

The CDR3 region is CASSKGDRPSCAYEQYF. In DNA, the CDR3 is TGTGCCAGCAGCAAAGGGGACAGACCCAGTTGCGCCTACGAGCAGTACTTC. The chain has TRBV21-1 and TRBJ2-7; TRBD1 reflects the table's D call only, with no check against the DNA. TRBV21-1 is shown as a pseudogene. The CDR3 is 17 amino acids.

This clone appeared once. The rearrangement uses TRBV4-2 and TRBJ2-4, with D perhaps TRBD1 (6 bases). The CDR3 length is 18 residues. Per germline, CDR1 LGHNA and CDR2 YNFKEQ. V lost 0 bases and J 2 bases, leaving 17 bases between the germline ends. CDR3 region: CASSQEGVQGWTKNIQYF. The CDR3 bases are TGTGCCAGCAGCCAAGAAGGCGTTCAGGGGTGGACCAAAAACATTCAGTACTTC.

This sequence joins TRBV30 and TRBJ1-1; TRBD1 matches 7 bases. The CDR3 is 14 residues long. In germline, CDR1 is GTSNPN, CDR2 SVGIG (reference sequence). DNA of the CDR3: TGTGCTTCGAAGGAAGGGGGCTATCACACTGAAGCTTTCTTT. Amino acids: CASKEGGYHTEAFF.

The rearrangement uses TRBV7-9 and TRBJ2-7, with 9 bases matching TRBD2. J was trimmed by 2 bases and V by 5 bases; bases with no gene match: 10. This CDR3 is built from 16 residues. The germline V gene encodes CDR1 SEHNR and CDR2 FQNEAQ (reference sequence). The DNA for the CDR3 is TGTGCCAGCAGCCTTACAGATAGCGGGGGTACCTACGAGCAGTACTTC. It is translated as CASSLTDSGGTYEQYF.

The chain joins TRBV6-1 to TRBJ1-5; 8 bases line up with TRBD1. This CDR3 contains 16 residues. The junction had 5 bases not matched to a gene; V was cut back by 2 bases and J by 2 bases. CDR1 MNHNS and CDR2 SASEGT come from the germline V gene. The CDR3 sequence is CASSERGGQGNQPQHF. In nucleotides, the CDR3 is TGTGCCAGCAGTGAAAGGGGGGGACAGGGCAATCAGCCCCAGCATTTT.

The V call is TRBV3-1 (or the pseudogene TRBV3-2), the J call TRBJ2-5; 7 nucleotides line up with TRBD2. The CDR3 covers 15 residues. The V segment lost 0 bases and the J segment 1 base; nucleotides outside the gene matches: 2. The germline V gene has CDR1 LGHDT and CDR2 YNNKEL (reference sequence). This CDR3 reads CASSQEAGAQETQYF. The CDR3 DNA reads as TGTGCCAGCAGCCAAGAGGCGGGAGCCCAAGAGACCCAGTACTTC.

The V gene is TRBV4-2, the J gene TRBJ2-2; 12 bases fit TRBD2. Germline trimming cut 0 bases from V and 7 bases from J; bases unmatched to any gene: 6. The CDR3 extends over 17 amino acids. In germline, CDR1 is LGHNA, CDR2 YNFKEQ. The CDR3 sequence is CASSQDPSGGAGGELFF. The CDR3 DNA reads TGTGCCAGCAGCCAAGATCCTAGCGGGGGGGCCGGCGGGGAGCTGTTTTTT.

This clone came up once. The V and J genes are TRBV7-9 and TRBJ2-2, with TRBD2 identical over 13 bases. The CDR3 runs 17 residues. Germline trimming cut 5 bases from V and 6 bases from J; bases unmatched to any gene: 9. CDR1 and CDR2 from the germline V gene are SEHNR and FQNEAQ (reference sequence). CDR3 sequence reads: CASSPDSGLAGAGELFF. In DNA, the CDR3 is TGTGCCAGCAGCCCTGACAGTGGACTAGCGGGGGCCGGGGAGCTGTTTTTT.

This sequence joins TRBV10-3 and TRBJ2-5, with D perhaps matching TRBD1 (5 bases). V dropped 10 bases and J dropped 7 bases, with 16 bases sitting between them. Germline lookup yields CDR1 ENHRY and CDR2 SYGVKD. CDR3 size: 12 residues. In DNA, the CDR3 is TGTGCCACCCTAGGGGCGGCAAGGACCCAGTACTTC. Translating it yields CATLGAARTQYF.

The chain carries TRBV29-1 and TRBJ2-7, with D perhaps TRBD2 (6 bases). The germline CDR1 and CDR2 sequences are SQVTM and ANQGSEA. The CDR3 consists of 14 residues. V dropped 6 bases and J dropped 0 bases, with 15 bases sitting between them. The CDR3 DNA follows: TGCAGCGTCCCGGGACTCGGGAGCTCCTACGAGCAGTACTTC. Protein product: CSVPGLGSSYEQYF.